Below, one TCR beta chain is given with its context. As originally analysed: Reference gene primer amplification in the assay estimated nucleated cell counts. Repertoires were generated with immunoSEQ multiplex PCR, while TCRdb's copy carries only in-frame clones and drops some. V, J and clone size reflect that table, while D and trimming were determined from the DNA. The sample lists about 120,000 clones, roughly 80% occurring once. The entry originates in a study of blood T cell repertoires in COVID-19. In the study overall: There were acute and convalescent COVID-19 samples, and they came from the United States, Italy and Spain. T cells, B-cell-depleted T cells, or PBMCs provided the cDNA or gDNA that served as material.

The CDR3 has 13 residues. CDR1 is MNHEY and CDR2 is SVGAGI in the germline V gene. With 6 bases clipped from V and 3 bases from J, the junction kept 4 bases outside the gene matches. Source material: peripheral blood. The receptor comes from a man in his 70s with acute or convalescent COVID-19. The chain recombines TRBV6-5 with TRBJ2-7; TRBD1 matches 8 bases. Written as DNA, the CDR3 is TGTGCCAGCAGGAGGACAGGGCACTACGAGCAGTACTTC. The encoded protein is CASRRTGHYEQYF.